These 3 T cell receptor beta chains came from one sample sequenced in a study of T cell responses to AZD1222 COVID-19 vaccine. Only in-frame clones appear in the TCRdb table, and some are missing; sequencing was by immunoSEQ multiplex PCR. The sample lists 65,000 to 85,000 clones; 80% were seen once. Sample: peripheral blood, taken 28 days after the second AZD1222 dose. These receptors all stem from an adult who received the AZD1222 COVID-19 vaccine.

This clone has more than one count but fewer than ten. V gene TRBV4-1 combines with J gene TRBJ1-6; weak D call: TRBD1 (6 bases). The CDR3 loop spans 16 amino acids. Looked up from germline, CDR1 is MGHRA and CDR2 is YSYEKL. The V gene lost 1 base and the J gene lost 3 bases, with 10 bases spanning the gap. The CDR3, as DNA: TGCGCCAGCAGCCAAGCCGAGACAGGCTATAATTCACCCCTCCACTTT. Amino acid sequence: CASSQAETGYNSPLHF.

V gene TRBV5-5 combines with J gene TRBJ2-1; 10 bases map to TRBD2. J was trimmed by 3 bases and V by 0 bases; bases with no gene match: 6. The germline V gene has CDR1 SGHKS and CDR2 YYEKEE (reference sequence). This CDR3 contains 17 residues. In DNA, the CDR3 is TGTGCCAGCAGCTTGGGTCGGCTAGCGGGGGTCTACAATGAGCAGTTCTTC. The encoded protein is CASSLGRLAGVYNEQFF.

The V call is TRBV29-1, the J call TRBJ1-4, with 7 bases aligning to TRBD1. This CDR3 is built from 13 residues. With 6 bases clipped from V and 3 bases from J, the junction kept 4 bases outside the gene matches. Per the germline V gene, CDR1 is SQVTM and CDR2 is ANQGSEA. The CDR3 coding sequence is TGCAGCGTCTCGACAGGGTCTAATGAAAAACTGTTTTTT. Translated: CSVSTGSNEKLFF.